Listed here are 9 T cell receptor beta chains from one sample, sequenced in a study of T-cell reconstitution after alpha-beta-depleted transplantation in children. For TCRbeta, the library was prepared with unique molecular identifiers. TCRdb recomputed calls from the PCR reads with MiXCR, one row per CDR3 protein. The sample has about 230,000 distinct CDR3 sequences, approximately 9% seen once. Material: PBMCs from the stem cell graft donor, obtained from the stem cell graft. These TCRs come from a human donor who donated a stem cell graft to a child with acute lymphoblastic leukemia.

V gene TRBV29-1 combines with J gene TRBJ2-7; a weak D match, TRBD1 (5 bases). Trimming stripped 4 bases from V and 1 base from J, with 8 bases between. This CDR3 comprises 12 residues. Germline V lookup: CDR1 SQVTM, CDR2 ANQGSEA. As DNA, the CDR3 is TGCAGCGTTGTACCAGGGTCCTACGAGCAGTACTTC. Translated, it gives CSVVPGSYEQYF.

This clonotype showed up many times. V is TRBV12-5 and J is TRBJ1-6; D is uncertain. From germline, CDR1 is LGHNT and CDR2 FRNRAP. V lost 5 bases, J lost 10 bases, and 12 bases lay in between. CDR3 length: 13 amino acids. CDR3 region: CASGLDPTSPLHF. The CDR3 region has the DNA TGTGCTAGTGGTCTGGATCCCACATCACCCCTCCACTTT.

In its sample, this clonotype was seen many times. This chain connects TRBV29-1 to TRBJ2-2, with D perhaps matching TRBD1 or TRBD2 (5 bases each). This CDR3 contains 14 residues. Germline-derived CDR1 and CDR2 are SQVTM and ANQGSEA. V shed 3 bases and J shed 2 bases, with 10 bases lying between them. DNA of the CDR3: TGCAGCGTTGATCGAGGGGCTAACACCGGGGAGCTGTTTTTT. Residues: CSVDRGANTGELFF.

This rearrangement joins TRBV18 to TRBJ2-7; TRBD2 matches at 11 bases. The CDR3 runs 15 residues. The V gene end was trimmed by 4 bases and the J gene end by 2 bases; junction bases not matched to a gene: 4. CDR1 KGHSH and CDR2 LQKENI come from the germline V gene. The CDR3 reads CASSRELAGAYEQYF. CDR3 coding DNA: TGTGCCAGCTCACGGGAACTAGCGGGGGCCTACGAGCAGTACTTC.

In its sample, this clonotype was seen many times. V is TRBV12-3 or TRBV12-4 and J is TRBJ1-5; no reliable D call. The CDR3 is 15 amino acids. V shed 3 bases and J shed 0 bases, with 9 bases lying between them. The CDR3 here is CASSLDGNSNQPQHF. The CDR3 DNA follows: TGTGCCAGCAGTTTGGACGGGAATAGCAATCAGCCCCAGCATTTT.

This chain joins TRBV11-2 and TRBJ1-1; TRBD1 agrees at 12 bases. With V trimmed by 0 bases and J by 0 bases, 5 bases remained unmatched. Germline V gives CDR1 SGHAT, CDR2 FQNNGV. This CDR3 has 18 residues. CDR3: CASSLDGTGGRLNTEAFF. The CDR3 DNA follows: TGTGCCAGCAGCTTAGATGGGACAGGGGGCCGATTGAACACTGAAGCTTTCTTT.

This chain connects TRBV4-2 to TRBJ2-7, with D uncertain. V dropped 4 bases and J dropped 3 bases, with 7 bases sitting between them. The V gene's germline CDR1 is LGHNA and CDR2 YNFKEQ. The CDR3 totals 12 residues. The CDR3 loop reads CASSPTNYEQYF. The CDR3 DNA follows: TGTGCCAGCAGCCCGACCAACTACGAGCAGTACTTC.

Only a few counts were recorded for this clonotype. The chain joins TRBV6-1 to TRBJ2-4, with 11 bases aligning to TRBD2. CDR3 length: 15 residues. The V and J ends lost 5 bases and 9 bases, in that order; junction bases with no gene match: 9. Germline CDR1 MNHNS, CDR2 SASEGT. CDR3 nucleotides: TGTGCCAGCAGTCGACTAGCGGGGCCCGGGGGCATTCAGTACTTC. It translates to CASSRLAGPGGIQYF.

The V and J genes are TRBV7-6 and TRBJ2-2, with TRBD1 matching 9 bases. Per germline, CDR1 SGHVS and CDR2 FNYEAQ. This CDR3 has 19 amino acids. V lost 5 bases to trimming and J lost 5 bases; unmatched junction nucleotides: 18. The CDR3 DNA is TGTGCCAGCAGCCCTAGACTCAAAGGGACAGGGAGATGGACCGGGGAGCTGTTTTTT. Its translation is CASSPRLKGTGRWTGELFF.